This T cell receptor (beta chain) was found in a study of blood T cell repertoires in COVID-19. Produced via immunoSEQ multiplex PCR; TCRdb's table is partial and in-frame only. The repertoire includes about 120,000 clones, roughly 79% of them detected once, and over 9.5% sits in the top ten. The receptor was derived from a human donor in a cohort sampled during active COVID-19. Sequencing used peripheral blood.

CDR3 DNA: TGTGCCAGCAGTTCCCCGGGGACTAGCGGGAGGGCCTACGAGCAGTACTTC. It is translated as CASSSPGTSGRAYEQYF. The chain couples TRBV28 to TRBJ2-7, with 16 bases lining up with TRBD2. The CDR3 is 17 amino acids. CDR1 and CDR2 (germline): MDHEN, SYDVKM. After removal of 4 bases from V and 2 bases from J, the junction contained 5 bases not matched to a gene.